This T cell receptor beta chain is from a study of blood T cells in healthy people across ages. The overall study: Per two T cells, template switching captured roughly one barcoded beta molecule.

With a J-beta primer mix and a sample-barcoded 5' primer, a second PCR ran about 7 to 12 cycles. A template-switch adaptor with 12 random nucleotides tagged each cDNA molecule. MiXCR, applied by TCRdb to the 5' RACE reads, yields one record per CDR3 protein. The data contain more than 600,000 distinct CDR3 sequences, roughly 25% of them singletons. The same sample was also studied in work on T cells of mothers and their children.

The sequence derives from a boy aged 5-17 years in good health. Sequencing was carried out using blood.

CDR3: CASTQRGGPYNEQFF. CDR3 nucleotides: TGTGCCAGCACCCAGCGGGGGGGCCCCTACAATGAGCAGTTCTTC. The chain combines TRBV25-1 with TRBJ2-1; 10 positions match TRBD2. This CDR3 region has 15 residues. Germline CDR1 MGHDK, CDR2 SYGVNS. After removal of 7 bases from V and 2 bases from J, the junction contained 5 bases not matched to a gene.